The rows below give T cell receptor beta chains drawn from one sample of a study of T cells after yellow fever vaccination. Via MiXCR, TCRdb re-called the 5' RACE reads, giving one row per CDR3 protein. The data show more than 95,000 distinct CDR3 sequences, 15% seen once. Sequenced material: CD8+ T cells sorted from PBMCs, taken 5 days after the yellow fever booster vaccination. These receptors all come from a man between 18 and 29 years old who received the YFV17D yellow fever vaccine. Each CDR3 is given with its conserved first and last residue. A D gene is named only where the DNA matches it firmly. The size of a clone is reported for some rows only, either as once, few or many, or as a class for expanded clones.

once	.	TRBV4-1	TRBJ2-7	TGCGCCAGCAGCCAAGAATTTTCGAGGTTCTACGAGCAGTACTTC	CASSQEFSRFYEQYF
many	.	TRBV6-2/TRBV6-3	TRBJ2-1	TGTGCCAGCAGTTACTGGGTGGGTAGCTCCTACAATGAGCAGTTCTTC	CASSYWVGSSYNEQFF
many	TRBD1	TRBV9	TRBJ2-7	TGTGCCAGCAGCGCCGGGACAGGGCGCGAGCAGTACTTC	CASSAGTGREQYF
.	.	TRBV27	TRBJ2-1	TGTGCCAGCAGTTCCTTTTACAATGAGCAGTTCTTC	CASSSFYNEQFF
few	.	TRBV9	TRBJ2-2	TGTGCCAGCAGCGGGGACATTGGTGACGGGGAGCTGTTTTTT	CASSGDIGDGELFF
.	.	TRBV20-1	TRBJ2-3	TGCAGTGCTAGGCCCCTCCAGCACACAGATACGCAGTATTTT	CSARPLQHTDTQYF
.	.	TRBV20-1	TRBJ1-5	TGCAGTGCTAGAGATCTGCAGGGGTCGGGAGATAGCAATCAGCCCCAGCATTTT	CSARDLQGSGDSNQPQHF
.	.	TRBV20-1	TRBJ2-3	TGCAGTGCTAGTGGGGCAGCGACAGATACGCAGTATTTT	CSASGAATDTQYF
few	TRBD2	TRBV29-1	TRBJ2-7	TGCAGCGTTGTTTTTAGCGGGGGTTACGAGCAGTACTTC	CSVVFSGGYEQYF
many	.	TRBV5-1	TRBJ2-1	TGCGCCAGCAGCTTCAGGGCTGGGCCACATGAGCAGTTCTTC	CASSFRAGPHEQFF
.	.	TRBV11-1	TRBJ2-6	TGTGCCAGCAGCTCTTGGGTAAGGAGATCCGGGGCCAACGTCCTGACTTTC	CASSSWVRRSGANVLTF
many	TRBD2	TRBV7-2	TRBJ2-3	TGTGCCAGCAGCTCTTTCGCGGGGGGGGCCGGTGATACGCAGTATTTT	CASSSFAGGAGDTQYF
.	.	TRBV4-3	TRBJ1-1	TGCGCCAGCAGCCAAGACGGTTGGGACACTGAAGCTTTCTTT	CASSQDGWDTEAFF
.	.	TRBV29-1	TRBJ2-7	TGCAGCGTTGAAGAAAATACGGGCGAGCAGTACTTC	CSVEENTGEQYF
.	TRBD2	TRBV4-2	TRBJ2-5	TGTGCCAGCAGCCCACTGGCGGGGGGGTCCGAGACCCAGTACTTC	CASSPLAGGSETQYF
.	.	TRBV20-1	TRBJ2-7	TGCAGTGCTAGAGTGGAGGTTGAAGGGGAGCAGTACTTC	CSARVEVEGEQYF
.	TRBD2	TRBV20-1	TRBJ2-1	TGCAGTGCTAGACCCAGCGGGAGTGCGACCTACAATGAGCAGTTCTTC	CSARPSGSATYNEQFF
.	TRBD1	TRBV7-9	TRBJ2-2	TGTGCCAGCAGTTTGCCCGGGACAGGGGACACCGGGGAGCTGTTTTTT	CASSLPGTGDTGELFF
.	TRBD1	TRBV7-6	TRBJ1-6	TGTGCCAGCAGCTTAGGACAGGGAAGTTCACCCCTCCACTTT	CASSLGQGSSPLHF
.	.	TRBV7-3	TRBJ2-2	TGTGCCAGCAGCTTAGAAACGGAAGAGCTGTTTTTT	CASSLETEELFF
.	TRBD1	TRBV12-3/TRBV12-4	TRBJ1-5	TGTGCCAGCAGTTTACCCGGGACAGGGTGGAGAGCCCAGCATTTT	CASSLPGTGWRAQHF
few	.	TRBV7-9	TRBJ2-5	TGTGCCAGCAGCTCTACGGACGGCGGGGAGACCCAGTACTTC	CASSSTDGGETQYF
few	.	TRBV7-3	TRBJ2-1	TGTGCCAGCAGCCAGGGGCGGAATGAGCAGTTCTTC	CASSQGRNEQFF